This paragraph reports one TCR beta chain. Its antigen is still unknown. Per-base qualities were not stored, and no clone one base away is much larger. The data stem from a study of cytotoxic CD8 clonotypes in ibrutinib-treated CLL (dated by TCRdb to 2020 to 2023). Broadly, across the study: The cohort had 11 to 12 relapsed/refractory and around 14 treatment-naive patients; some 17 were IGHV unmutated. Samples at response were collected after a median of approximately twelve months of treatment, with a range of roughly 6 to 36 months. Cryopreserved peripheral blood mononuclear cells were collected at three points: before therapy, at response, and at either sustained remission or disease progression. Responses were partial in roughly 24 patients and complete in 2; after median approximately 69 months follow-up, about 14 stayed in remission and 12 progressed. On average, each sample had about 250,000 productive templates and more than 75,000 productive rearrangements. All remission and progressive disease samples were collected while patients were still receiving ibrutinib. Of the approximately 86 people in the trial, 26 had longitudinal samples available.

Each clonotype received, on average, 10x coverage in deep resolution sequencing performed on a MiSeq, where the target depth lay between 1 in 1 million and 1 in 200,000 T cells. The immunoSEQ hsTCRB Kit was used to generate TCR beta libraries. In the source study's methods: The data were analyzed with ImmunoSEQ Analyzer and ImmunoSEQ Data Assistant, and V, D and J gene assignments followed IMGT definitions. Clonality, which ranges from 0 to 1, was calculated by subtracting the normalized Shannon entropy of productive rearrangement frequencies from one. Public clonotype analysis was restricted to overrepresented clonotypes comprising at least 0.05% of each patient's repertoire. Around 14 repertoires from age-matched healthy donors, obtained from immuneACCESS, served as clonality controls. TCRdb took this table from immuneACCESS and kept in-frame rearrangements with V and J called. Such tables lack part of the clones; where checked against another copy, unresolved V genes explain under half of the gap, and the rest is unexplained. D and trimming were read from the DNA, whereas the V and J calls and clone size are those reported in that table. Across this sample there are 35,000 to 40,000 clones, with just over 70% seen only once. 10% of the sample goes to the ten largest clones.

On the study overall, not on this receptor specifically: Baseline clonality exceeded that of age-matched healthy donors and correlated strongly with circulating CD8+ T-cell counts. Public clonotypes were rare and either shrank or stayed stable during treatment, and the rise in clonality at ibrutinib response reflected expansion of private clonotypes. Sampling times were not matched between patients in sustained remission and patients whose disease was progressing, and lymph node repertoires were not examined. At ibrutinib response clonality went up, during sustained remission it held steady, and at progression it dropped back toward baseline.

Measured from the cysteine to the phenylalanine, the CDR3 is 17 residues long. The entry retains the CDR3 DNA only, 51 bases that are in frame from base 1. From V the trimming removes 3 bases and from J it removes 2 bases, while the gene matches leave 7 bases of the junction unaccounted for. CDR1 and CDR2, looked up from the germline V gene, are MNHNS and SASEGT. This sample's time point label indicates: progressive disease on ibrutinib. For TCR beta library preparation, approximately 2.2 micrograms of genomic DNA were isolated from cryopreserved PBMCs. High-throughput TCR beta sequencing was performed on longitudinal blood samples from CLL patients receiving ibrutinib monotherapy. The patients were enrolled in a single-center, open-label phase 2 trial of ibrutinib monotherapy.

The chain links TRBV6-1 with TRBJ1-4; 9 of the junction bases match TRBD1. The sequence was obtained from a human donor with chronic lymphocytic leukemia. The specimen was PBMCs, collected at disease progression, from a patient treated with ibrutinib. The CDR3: CASSESDRGVTNEKLFF. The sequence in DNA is TGTGCCAGCAGTGAGAGTGACAGGGGGGTTACTAATGAAAAACTGTTTTTT.